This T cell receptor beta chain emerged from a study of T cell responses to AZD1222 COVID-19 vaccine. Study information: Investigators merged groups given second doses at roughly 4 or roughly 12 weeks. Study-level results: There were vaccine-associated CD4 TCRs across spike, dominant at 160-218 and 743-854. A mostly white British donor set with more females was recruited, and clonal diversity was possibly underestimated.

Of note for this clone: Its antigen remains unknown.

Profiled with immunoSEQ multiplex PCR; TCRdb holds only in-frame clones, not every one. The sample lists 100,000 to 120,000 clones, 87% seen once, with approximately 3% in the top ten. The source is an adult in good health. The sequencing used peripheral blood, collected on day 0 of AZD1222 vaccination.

CDR3 amino acids: CASSRWDPGSNQPQHF. For the CDR3, the DNA is TGTGCCAGCAGCCGCTGGGACCCAGGTAGCAATCAGCCCCAGCATTTT. The chain uses TRBV9 and TRBJ1-5; a possible D gene is TRBD1 (5 bases). This CDR3 spans 16 amino acids. Germline CDR1 reads SGDLS; CDR2 reads YYNGEE. V was cut by 4 bases and J by 0 bases, with 14 bases left in between.